The rows below give T cell receptor beta chains drawn from one sample of a study of blood T cells in healthy people across ages. MiXCR was run by TCRdb on the 5' RACE reads, yielding one entry per CDR3 protein. This table holds 950,000 to 1,200,000 distinct CDR3 sequences, around two fifths found once. Specimen: blood. The receptors were gathered from a man between 18 and 29 years old in good health. Each CDR3 is given with its conserved first and last residue. Fields, in order: J gene, D gene, V gene, clone size, CDR3 DNA, CDR3 protein. D genes are given only for firm matches. Size tells how often a clone was seen (once, few, many) or the class of an expanded clone, and some rows leave it out.

TRBJ2-2	TRBD2	TRBV28	few	TGTGCCAGCCGATATAGCGGGGGACACACCGGGGAGCTGTTTTTT	CASRYSGGHTGELFF
TRBJ2-5	-	TRBV6-1	-	TGTGCCAGCAGTGAGGCGGATTTGAAAGAGACCCAGTACTTC	CASSEADLKETQYF
TRBJ1-2	-	TRBV7-2	-	TGTGCCAGCAGCTTAGCGGTTGATGGGCAGGGCCATGGCTACACCTTC	CASSLAVDGQGHGYTF
TRBJ2-3	TRBD2	TRBV13	many	TGTGCCAGCAGCGGGGACTACCGAGATACGCAGTATTTT	CASSGDYRDTQYF
TRBJ2-1	TRBD1	TRBV9	many	TGTGCCAGCAGCCCAAGGGACAGGATCTACAATGAGCAGTTCTTC	CASSPRDRIYNEQFF
TRBJ2-1	-	TRBV7-2	-	TGTGCCAGCAGCCAGGGAGTGGGTGAGCAGTTCTTC	CASSQGVGEQFF
TRBJ1-1	TRBD1	TRBV28	-	TGTGCCAGCAGTTTTCGCGTGGGACAGGGAGGGACTGAAGCTTTCTTT	CASSFRVGQGGTEAFF
TRBJ1-1	-	TRBV18	-	TGTGCCAGCTCACCACCTTCGCACAGCAACACTGAAGCTTTCTTT	CASSPPSHSNTEAFF
TRBJ1-2	-	TRBV27	-	TGTGCCAGCAGTTTGGGACCGATGCACTATGGCTACACCTTC	CASSLGPMHYGYTF
TRBJ1-5	TRBD1	TRBV3-1	-	TGTGCCAGCAGCCAAGGGAAAACCGGGACAGCCTTAAGGCCCCAGCATTTT	CASSQGKTGTALRPQHF
TRBJ1-3	-	TRBV14	few	TGTGCCAGCTCCCGTGGAAACACCATATATTTT	CASSRGNTIYF
TRBJ2-3	TRBD2	TRBV10-3	few	TGTGCCATCAGCCCCAACAGGGGACTAGCGGGCCTTGAAGATACGCAGTATTTT	CAISPNRGLAGLEDTQYF
TRBJ2-3	TRBD1	TRBV3-1	-	TGTGCCAGCAGCCTGGACAGGGGGCGCGAAGATACGCAGTATTTT	CASSLDRGREDTQYF
TRBJ1-4	-	TRBV20-1	-	TGCAGTGCTAGAGCCCCCATCCAGGGCGGGGGAATCAATGAAAAACTGTTTTTT	CSARAPIQGGGINEKLFF
TRBJ1-2	-	TRBV9	-	TGTGCCAGCAGCTCATGGGGGGGGGTCGTCTATGGCTACACCTTC	CASSSWGGVVYGYTF
TRBJ2-1	-	TRBV7-2	few	TGTGCCAGCAGCGTAGTCGGGGAGAGCTCCTACAATGAGCAGTTCTTC	CASSVVGESSYNEQFF